The rows below give T cell receptor beta chains drawn from one sample of a study of T-cell memory formation after mild COVID-19. TCRdb called the 5' RACE reads again in MiXCR, with one record for every CDR3 protein. The table lists over 120,000 distinct CDR3 sequences, approximately 25% of them singletons. The sequenced material came from PBMCs or a T cell subset sorted from them (not recorded which). These TCRs come from an adult woman who had mild COVID-19 (a few samples of this study predate the infection). Cell type and time point are not known. The CDR3 runs from the conserved cysteine through the conserved F or W. The D gene is left open where the match is weak. Size is omitted from some rows. Given values are once, few, many or a class for expanded clones.

D,size,J,V,CDR3,DNA
-,few,TRBJ2-2,TRBV7-7,CASSLGTGNTGELFF,TGTGCCAGCAGCTTAGGTACTGGGAACACCGGGGAGCTGTTTTTT
-,-,TRBJ1-5,TRBV19,CASSMILVGGPVNQPQHF,TGTGCCAGTAGTATGATCTTGGTAGGGGGGCCCGTGAATCAGCCCCAGCATTTT
-,few,TRBJ2-3,TRBV9,CASSPYKVPQYF,TGTGCCAGCAGCCCCTACAAGGTTCCGCAGTATTTT
-,many,TRBJ2-3,TRBV7-6,CASSLSGGTTDTQYF,TGTGCCAGCAGCTTAAGTGGCGGGACTACAGATACGCAGTATTTT
TRBD2,-,TRBJ2-3,TRBV7-2,CASSPSGRYRDTQYF,TGTGCCAGCAGTCCTAGCGGGAGGTATAGAGATACGCAGTATTTT
TRBD1,-,TRBJ2-7,TRBV6-1,CASSETGGFEQYF,TGTGCCAGCAGTGAAACAGGGGGCTTCGAGCAGTACTTC
TRBD1,-,TRBJ2-2,TRBV29-1,CSAELGTENTGELFF,TGCAGCGCCGAGTTAGGGACAGAGAACACCGGGGAGCTGTTTTTT
TRBD1,-,TRBJ1-1,TRBV4-3,CASSQDRQGLNTEAFF,TGCGCCAGCAGCCAAGATCGACAGGGACTGAACACTGAAGCTTTCTTT
TRBD1,-,TRBJ1-6,TRBV7-3,CASSLAGTGGNSPLHF,TGTGCCAGCAGCTTAGCCGGGACAGGGGGCAATTCACCCCTCCACTTT
-,-,TRBJ2-7,TRBV29-1,CSVVWSHNTGIRGEQYF,TGCAGCGTTGTGTGGTCCCATAATACAGGGATACGGGGCGAGCAGTACTTC
-,-,TRBJ2-3,TRBV24-1,CATSDRAIRADTQYF,TGTGCCACCAGTGATAGAGCGATCAGAGCAGATACGCAGTATTTT
TRBD1,-,TRBJ2-7,TRBV4-1,CASSLGTDILQEQYF,TGCGCCAGCAGCCTTGGGACAGACATCTTACAGGAGCAGTACTTC
TRBD2,many,TRBJ2-2,TRBV7-6,CASSLLLAGETGELFF,TGTGCCAGCAGCTTACTCCTAGCGGGGGAGACCGGGGAGCTGTTTTTT
TRBD2,-,TRBJ2-5,TRBV7-6,CASSLARGRGETQYF,TGTGCCAGCAGCTTAGCGCGCGGGAGAGGAGAGACCCAGTACTTC
-,few,TRBJ2-1,TRBV7-9,CASSRLDSGGDYNEQFF,TGTGCCAGCAGCCGTCTCGATAGCGGTGGGGACTACAATGAGCAGTTCTTC
TRBD1,-,TRBJ1-4,TRBV11-2,CASSLPGTGREKLFF,TGTGCCAGCAGCTTACCCGGGACAGGGCGTGAAAAACTGTTTTTT
TRBD1,-,TRBJ2-7,TRBV4-1,CASSQTGTDEQYF,TGCGCCAGCAGCCAAACCGGGACAGACGAGCAGTACTTC
-,-,TRBJ1-5,TRBV19,CASSIAPTGAFNQPQHF,TGTGCCAGTAGTATAGCGCCGACAGGCGCCTTCAATCAGCCCCAGCATTTT
-,-,TRBJ1-3,TRBV11-2,CASSLDSFGHFSGNTIYF,TGTGCCAGCAGCTTAGATTCTTTCGGACATTTCTCTGGAAACACCATATATTTT
TRBD2,-,TRBJ2-5,TRBV29-1,CSVETGLAGRKMTQYF,TGCAGCGTCGAAACTGGACTAGCGGGACGGAAGATGACCCAGTACTTC
-,-,TRBJ1-1,TRBV11-2,CASSLYRANTEAFF,TGTGCCAGCAGCTTGTACAGGGCCAACACTGAAGCTTTCTTT
-,-,TRBJ1-1,TRBV20-1,CSARDPGYVNTEAFF,TGCAGTGCTAGAGATCCCGGGTACGTGAACACTGAAGCTTTCTTT
-,-,TRBJ2-1,TRBV11-2,CASSPAYNEQFF,TGTGCCAGCTCGCCAGCTTACAATGAGCAGTTCTTC
-,few,TRBJ2-1,TRBV7-9,CASQGTGSYNEQFF,TGTGCCAGCCAAGGGACCGGCTCCTACAATGAGCAGTTCTTC
-,few,TRBJ1-2,TRBV5-6,CASSLRPSDNYGYTF,TGTGCCAGCAGCTTACGACCGAGCGATAACTATGGCTACACCTTC
-,-,TRBJ1-2,TRBV12-3/TRBV12-4,CASASWARGAANYGYTF,TGTGCCAGCGCTAGTTGGGCCCGAGGGGCCGCGAACTATGGCTACACCTTC
-,-,TRBJ2-3,TRBV12-3/TRBV12-4,CASSRRQTDTQYF,TGTGCCAGCAGTCGCCGACAGACAGATACGCAGTATTTT
-,-,TRBJ2-1,TRBV14,CASTESSDDNEQFF,TGTGCCAGCACAGAGTCTAGCGACGACAATGAGCAGTTCTTC
-,few,TRBJ1-1,TRBV5-6,CASGLGWTGIEAFF,TGTGCCAGCGGATTAGGATGGACCGGAATTGAAGCTTTCTTT
TRBD2,few,TRBJ2-1,TRBV24-1,CATGTSGDYNEQFF,TGTGCCACCGGGACTAGCGGAGATTACAATGAGCAGTTCTTC
-,few,TRBJ2-1,TRBV6-5,CASSSGPEQFF,TGTGCCAGCAGTTCCGGGCCGGAGCAGTTCTTC
-,-,TRBJ1-1,TRBV15,CATSRDRGDQEAFF,TGTGCCACCAGCAGAGATAGAGGTGATCAGGAAGCTTTCTTT
TRBD1,few,TRBJ1-6,TRBV7-2,CASSRDRVVQNSPLHF,TGTGCCAGCAGCCGGGACAGGGTGGTTCAAAATTCACCCCTCCACTTT
-,many,TRBJ2-5,TRBV7-9,CASSLSTQETQYF,TGTGCCAGCAGCTTATCCACCCAAGAGACCCAGTACTTC
-,-,TRBJ2-3,TRBV4-3,CASSQAEGDTQYF,TGCGCCAGCAGCCAAGCCGAGGGAGATACGCAGTATTTT
-,few,TRBJ2-7,TRBV7-3,CASSLTRTECTYEQYF,TGTGCCAGCAGCTTAACCCGGACGGAGTGTACCTACGAGCAGTACTTC
-,-,TRBJ2-3,TRBV5-1,CASSPGEGADTQYF,TGCGCCAGCAGCCCGGGGGAAGGGGCAGATACGCAGTATTTT
-,-,TRBJ2-2,TRBV24-1,CATSELDTGELFF,TGTGCCACCAGTGAACTGGACACCGGGGAGCTGTTTTTT
-,once,TRBJ1-2,TRBV30,CAWSVSSGGYTF,TGTGCCTGGAGTGTCAGCAGCGGTGGCTACACCTTC
TRBD2,-,TRBJ2-7,TRBV29-1,CSVEGAWTSGSSEQYF,TGCAGCGTTGAAGGGGCGTGGACTAGCGGGAGTAGTGAGCAGTACTTC
-,-,TRBJ1-1,TRBV6-2/TRBV6-3,CASSYTESTEAFF,TGTGCCAGCAGTTACACAGAAAGCACTGAAGCTTTCTTT
-,few,TRBJ1-1,TRBV7-6,CASSLEQGEAFF,TGTGCCAGCAGCTTAGAACAGGGAGAAGCTTTCTTT
TRBD1,few,TRBJ2-7,TRBV24-1,CATSDGTAYEQYF,TGTGCCACCAGTGACGGGACAGCCTACGAGCAGTACTTC
-,-,TRBJ2-7,TRBV20-1,CSARAGIDEQYF,TGCAGTGCTAGGGCTGGGATCGACGAGCAGTACTTC
-,-,TRBJ2-7,TRBV29-1,CSVEREGESSYEQYF,TGCAGCGTTGAAAGGGAAGGGGAAAGCTCCTACGAGCAGTACTTC
TRBD2,-,TRBJ2-1,TRBV12-3/TRBV12-4,CASSPKTSGTTYNEQFF,TGTGCCAGCAGTCCTAAGACTAGCGGGACCACCTACAATGAGCAGTTCTTC
-,few,TRBJ1-1,TRBV7-6,CASSTQGSEAFF,TGTGCCAGCAGCACACAGGGTTCTGAAGCTTTCTTT
-,many,TRBJ2-2,TRBV7-3,CASSPTGRANTGELFF,TGTGCCAGCAGCCCGACGGGACGGGCGAACACCGGGGAGCTGTTTTTT
-,few,TRBJ1-1,TRBV5-1,CASSSEISPLMNTEAFF,TGCGCCAGCAGCTCGGAGATCTCTCCATTAATGAACACTGAAGCTTTCTTT
-,few,TRBJ2-2,TRBV29-1,CSVGSWGGGTGELFF,TGCAGCGTGGGATCGTGGGGTGGAGGGACCGGGGAGCTGTTTTTT
-,-,TRBJ2-1,TRBV29-1,CSVRDGGYFNEQFF,TGCAGCGTCCGTGACGGGGGATACTTCAATGAGCAGTTCTTC
-,few,TRBJ2-4,TRBV11-3,CASSLRAGINIQYF,TGTGCCAGCAGCTTGAGGGCAGGGATAAACATTCAGTACTTC
-,few,TRBJ2-7,TRBV4-2,CASSPSATGVKPYEQYF,TGTGCCAGCAGCCCCTCGGCGACGGGGGTAAAACCCTACGAGCAGTACTTC